These 2 T cell receptor beta chains originate from one sample sequenced in a study. Each CDR3 protein is one row after TCRdb ran MiXCR on the 5' RACE reads. The sample lists fewer than 8,500 distinct CDR3 sequences; 55% to 60% were seen once. Sequenced material: tumor-infiltrating memory CD4+ T cells sorted from the breast tumor. Subset given: memory CD4+ T cells, CD4+CD45RO+CD25-. The receptors were sampled from a female donor with breast cancer.

This clonotype was counted only a few times. The gene calls are TRBV3-1 and TRBJ2-5, with 9 positions matching TRBD1. The J segment lost 3 bases and the V segment lost 4 bases, leaving 3 bases of the junction unmatched. The CDR3 has 14 amino acids. Germline CDR1 LGHDT, CDR2 YNNKEL (reference sequence). The CDR3 nucleotides are TGTGCCAGCAGCCCCAGGGACAGGGAAGAGACCCAGTACTTC. Its translation: CASSPRDREETQYF.

The table lists this clonotype with a few counts. The chain couples TRBV5-1 to TRBJ2-3; 9 nucleotides align to TRBD1. The CDR3 length is 15 residues. V was clipped by 5 bases and J by 2 bases; unmatched bases: 6. The germline CDR1 and CDR2 sequences are SGHRS and YFSETQ. The CDR3 is CASRPQGASTDTQYF. In nucleotides, the CDR3 is TGCGCCAGCAGACCACAGGGGGCTTCCACAGATACGCAGTATTTT. Full variable domain (missing parts from reference TRBV5-1 and TRBJ2-3): KAGVTQTPRYLIKTRGQQVTLSCSPISGHRSVSWYQQTPGQGLQFLFEYFSETQRNKGNFPGRFSGRQFSNSRSEMNVSTLELGDSALYLCASRPQGASTDTQYFGPGTRLTVL.